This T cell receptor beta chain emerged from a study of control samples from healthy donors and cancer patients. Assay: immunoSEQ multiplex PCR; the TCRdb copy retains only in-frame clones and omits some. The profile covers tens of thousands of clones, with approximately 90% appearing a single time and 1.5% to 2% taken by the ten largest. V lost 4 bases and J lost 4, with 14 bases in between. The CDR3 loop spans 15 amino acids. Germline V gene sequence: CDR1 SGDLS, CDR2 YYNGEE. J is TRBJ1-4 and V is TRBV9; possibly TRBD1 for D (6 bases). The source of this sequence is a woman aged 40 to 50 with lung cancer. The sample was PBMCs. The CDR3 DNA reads TGTGCCAGCAGCCTATCCGACAGGCTTAATGAAAAACTGTTTTTT. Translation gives CASSLSDRLNEKLFF.